Sample share makes the clone carrying this T cell receptor beta chain medium-sized. Its specificity is unknown. The data stem from a study of spatial heterogeneity in lung cancer. Findings and limits, study-wide: Counts of expanded intratumoral alpha and beta TCRs tracked tumor mutation counts. For tumor T cells, estimated coverage reached only around 7% (alpha) and roughly 14% (beta).

Time point specified: sample taken at primary tumor resection. Frozen PBMC, nontumor lung or tumor provided whole RNA, which was sequenced unsorted. CDR1 and CDR2 (germline): MNHNS, SASEGT. The CDR3 runs to 19 residues. Trimming cost V 2 bases and J 3 bases; bases outside gene matches: 14. TCR cDNA molecules each had a unique molecular identifier. One entry per CDR3 protein results from TCRdb running MiXCR on the 5' RACE reads. The top ten hold about a fifth of the sample, which has some 9,900 distinct CDR3 sequences, 7.5% to 9.5% seen once. This TCR came from a male donor with early-stage non-small cell lung cancer. The chain is built from TRBV6-1 and TRBJ2-2, with 8 bases lining up with TRBD2. The specimen comprised lung tumor tissue, sampled at surgery. The CDR3 coding sequence is TGTGCCAGCAGTGAAAGGGTTAGCGGGACACGCTGGTACACCGGGGAGCTGTTTTTT. The encoded protein is CASSERVSGTRWYTGELFF.